This TCR beta chain was sequenced for a study of beta chain features in type 1 diabetes. Overall study: Patients did not differ from healthy donors in age, gender or cell yield. Over all samples combined, 90 million to 140 million sorted cells were examined. Points from the study as a whole: A moderate, significant TCRB CDR3 shortening appeared in type 1 diabetes across four CD4+ subsets.

The CDR3 is 14 residues long. The V gene's germline CDR1 is MNHEY and CDR2 SVGAGI. The trim removed 7 bases at V and 2 bases at J, leaving 7 bases unmatched. The study reverse transcribed the entire isolated RNA, so it sequenced expressed TCRB transcripts. Produced via immunoSEQ multiplex PCR; TCRdb's table is partial and in-frame only. The repertoire holds about 160,000 clones, with roughly 7.1% as singletons. This clone was observed a few times. Its specificity is unknown. This chain uses TRBV6-5 with TRBJ2-7; TRBD1 aligns across 8 bases. The sequencing sample was made of central memory CD4+ T cells from blood. This sequence originates from a middle-aged woman with type 1 diabetes. CDR3 in DNA: TGTGCCAGCACGTCTCAGGGGGCAGCCTACGAGCAGTACTTC. Translated, it gives CASTSQGAAYEQYF.